This T cell receptor (beta chain) was recovered during a study of cytomegalovirus exposure and HLA in healthy donors. About the study: Earlier sequencing of approximately 200 million T cells yielded around 100 million unique TCR beta sequences.

Study outcomes and limitations: In a later analysis, compared with equally common non-associated chains, HLA-associated beta chains were more expanded. In a later analysis, most CMV-associated TCR beta chains appeared HLA-restricted.

The PCR employed 60 Vbeta primers together with 13 Jbeta primers. Here immunoSEQ multiplex PCR was the method, and the copy in TCRdb shows in-frame clones only, minus some. The sample shows about 100,000 clones, around three quarters of them seen only once. A remark on this clone: What it binds is not known.

Donors were nominally healthy when sampled, though unrecorded immune exposures were likely. The clonotype was recovered from a female donor in good health and CMV-seropositive. Sequenced: PBMCs.

The CDR3 protein is CASSLRDSHYPPYEQYF. CDR3 coding DNA: TGTGCCAGCAGCCTCCGGGACAGTCACTACCCCCCCTACGAGCAGTACTTC. J is TRBJ2-7 and V is TRBV5-4; 7 bases line up with TRBD1. V dropped 4 bases and J dropped 2; count of bases not matched to a gene: 15. CDR1 is SGHNT, CDR2 YYREEE, per germline (reference sequence). CDR3 length: 17 amino acids.